The present T cell receptor beta chain was sequenced within a study of T cell changes during pregnancy in multiple sclerosis. With 3 bases clipped from V and 5 bases from J, the junction kept 4 bases outside the gene matches. Germline values: CDR1 KGHSH, CDR2 LQKENI. The CDR3 runs 14 residues. Assay used: immunoSEQ multiplex PCR; TCRdb lists only in-frame clones, some missing. Of under 80,000 clones listed, approximately 86% are singletons. This receptor was obtained from a female donor with multiple sclerosis, enrolled in a pregnancy study. The sample here was peripheral blood, taken in the first trimester of pregnancy. This rearrangement joins TRBV18 to TRBJ2-7, with TRBD2 matching over 10 bases. DNA for the CDR3: TGTGCCAGCTCACCCAGCGGGGGGGGCGACGAGCAGTACTTC. It specifies CASSPSGGGDEQYF.